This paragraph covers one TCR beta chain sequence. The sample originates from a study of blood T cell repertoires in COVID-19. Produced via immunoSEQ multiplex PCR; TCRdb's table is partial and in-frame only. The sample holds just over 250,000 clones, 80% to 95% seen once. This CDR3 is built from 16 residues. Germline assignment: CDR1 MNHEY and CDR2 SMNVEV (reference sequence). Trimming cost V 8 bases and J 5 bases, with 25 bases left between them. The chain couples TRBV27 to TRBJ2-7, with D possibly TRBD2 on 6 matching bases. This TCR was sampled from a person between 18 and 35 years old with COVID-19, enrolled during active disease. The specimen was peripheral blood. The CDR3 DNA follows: TGTGCCAGCTCGTTGACGGCGGTAGCGGCAAGGGACGAGCAGTACTTC. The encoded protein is CASSLTAVAARDEQYF.